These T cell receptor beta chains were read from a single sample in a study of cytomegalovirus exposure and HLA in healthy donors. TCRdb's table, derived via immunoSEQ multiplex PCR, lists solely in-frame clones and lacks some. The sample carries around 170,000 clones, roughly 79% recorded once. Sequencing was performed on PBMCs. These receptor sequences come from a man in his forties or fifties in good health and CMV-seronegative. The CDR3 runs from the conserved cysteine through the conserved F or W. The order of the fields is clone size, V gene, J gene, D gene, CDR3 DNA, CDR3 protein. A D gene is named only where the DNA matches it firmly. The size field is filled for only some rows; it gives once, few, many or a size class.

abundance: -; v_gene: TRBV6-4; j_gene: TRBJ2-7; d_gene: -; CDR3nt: TGTGTCCTAGTTGGAACGGCCCGAGGCTACGAGCAGTACTTC; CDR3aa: CVLVGTARGYEQYF
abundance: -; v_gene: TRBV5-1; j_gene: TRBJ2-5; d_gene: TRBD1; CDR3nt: TGCGCCAGCAGCTCAACAGGGGTGGAAGAGACCCAGTACTTC; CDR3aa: CASSSTGVEETQYF
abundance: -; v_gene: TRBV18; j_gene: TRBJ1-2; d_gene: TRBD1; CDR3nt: TGTGCCAGCTCACCTGGACAGGACTATGGCTACACCTTC; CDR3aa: CASSPGQDYGYTF
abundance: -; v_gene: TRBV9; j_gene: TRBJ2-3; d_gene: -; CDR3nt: TGTGCCAGCAGCGTAGGGCTTGGCAGGGTCGTACCCTACACAGATACGCAGTATTTT; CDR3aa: CASSVGLGRVVPYTDTQYF
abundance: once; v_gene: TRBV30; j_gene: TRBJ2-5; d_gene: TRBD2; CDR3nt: TGTGCCTTGTCTAGCGGTCTCCAAGAGACCCAGTACTTC; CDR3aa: CALSSGLQETQYF
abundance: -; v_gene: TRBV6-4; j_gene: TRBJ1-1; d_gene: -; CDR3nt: TGTGCCAGCAGAGTCGACAGGTTGGACACTGAAGCTTTCTTT; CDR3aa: CASRVDRLDTEAFF
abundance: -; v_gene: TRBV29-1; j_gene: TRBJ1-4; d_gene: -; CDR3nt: TGCAGCGCCGGCGGTAATGAAAAACTGTTTTTT; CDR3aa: CSAGGNEKLFF
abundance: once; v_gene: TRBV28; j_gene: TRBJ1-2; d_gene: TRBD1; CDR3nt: TGTGCCAGCAGTCCCGGGACAGGGGGCTTTGGCTACACCTTC; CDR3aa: CASSPGTGGFGYTF
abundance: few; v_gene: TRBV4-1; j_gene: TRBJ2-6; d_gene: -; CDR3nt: TGCGCCAGCAGCTTTAACTTTGGGGCCAACGGCCTGACTTTC; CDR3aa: CASSFNFGANGLTF
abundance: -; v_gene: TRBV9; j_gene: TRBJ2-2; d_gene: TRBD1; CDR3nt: TGTGCCAGCAGCGCGCGACAGGGCGAGAGCACCGGGGAGCTGTTTTTT; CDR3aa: CASSARQGESTGELFF
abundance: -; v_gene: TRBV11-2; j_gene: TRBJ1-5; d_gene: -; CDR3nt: TGTGCCAGCAGCTTAGATATCACAGGCAATCAGCCCCAGCATTTT; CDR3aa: CASSLDITGNQPQHF
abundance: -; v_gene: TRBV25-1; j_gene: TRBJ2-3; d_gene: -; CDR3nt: TGTGCCAGCAGGGCCTTCTCAGATACGCAGTATTTT; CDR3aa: CASRAFSDTQYF
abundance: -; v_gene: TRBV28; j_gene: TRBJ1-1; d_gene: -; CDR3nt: TGTGCCAGCAGCCCCCGGGGGGGACATATGAACACTGAAGCTTTCTTT; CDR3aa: CASSPRGGHMNTEAFF
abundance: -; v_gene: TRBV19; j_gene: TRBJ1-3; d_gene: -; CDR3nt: TGTGCCACAGAGGGAGTCAGAACCATATATTTT; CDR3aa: CATEGVRTIYF
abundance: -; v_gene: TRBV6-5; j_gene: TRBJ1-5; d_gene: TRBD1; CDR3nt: TGTGCCAGCAGTTATGGCAGGGGGGATCAGCCCCAGCATTTT; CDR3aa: CASSYGRGDQPQHF
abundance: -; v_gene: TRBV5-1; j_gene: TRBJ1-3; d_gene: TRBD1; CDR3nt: TGCGCCAGCAGCCAGACAGGGGCTGGAAACACCATATATTTT; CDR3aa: CASSQTGAGNTIYF
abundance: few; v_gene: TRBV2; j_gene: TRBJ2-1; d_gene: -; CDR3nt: TGTGCCAGCAGCCAATACAATGAGCAGTTCTTC; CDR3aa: CASSQYNEQFF
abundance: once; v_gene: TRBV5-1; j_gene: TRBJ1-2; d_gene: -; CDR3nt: TGCGCCAGCAGCGGAGCGCCGTTCAGAGTTAACTATGGCTACACCTTC; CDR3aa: CASSGAPFRVNYGYTF
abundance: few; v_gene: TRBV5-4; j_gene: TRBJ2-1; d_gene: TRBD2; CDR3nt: TGTGCCAGCAGCCCACCTGGCGCGGGAGTCTCTACAAATGAGCAGTTCTTC; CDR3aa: CASSPPGAGVSTNEQFF
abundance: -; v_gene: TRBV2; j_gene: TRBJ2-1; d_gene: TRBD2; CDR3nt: TGTGCCAGCAGAGCCGGGACTAGCGGGAGGGGGAACAATGAGCAGTTCTTC; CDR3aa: CASRAGTSGRGNNEQFF
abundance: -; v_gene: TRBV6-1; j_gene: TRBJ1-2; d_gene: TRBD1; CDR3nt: TGTGCCAGCACTAAACTACAGGGGGGGAACTATGGCTACACCTTC; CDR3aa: CASTKLQGGNYGYTF
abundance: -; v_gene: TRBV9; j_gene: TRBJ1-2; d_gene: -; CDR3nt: TGTGCCAGCAGCCCAGGATCCTTAGGGGTACATGGCTACACCTTC; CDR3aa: CASSPGSLGVHGYTF
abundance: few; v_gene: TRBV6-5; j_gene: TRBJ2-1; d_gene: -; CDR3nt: TGTGCCAGCAGTTCCGGGGCCTACAATGAGCAGTTCTTC; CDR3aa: CASSSGAYNEQFF
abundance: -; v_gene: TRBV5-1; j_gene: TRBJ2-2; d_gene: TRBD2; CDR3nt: TGCGCCAGCAGCTTGGGTATCGGGAGGACTAACACCGGGGAGCTGTTTTTT; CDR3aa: CASSLGIGRTNTGELFF
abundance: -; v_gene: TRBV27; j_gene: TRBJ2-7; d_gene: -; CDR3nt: TGTGCCAGCAGAGCAGGGTATCCGTCCTACGAGCAGTACTTC; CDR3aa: CASRAGYPSYEQYF
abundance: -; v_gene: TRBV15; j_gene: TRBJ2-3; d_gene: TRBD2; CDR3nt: TGTGCCACCAGCGAATACGCGGGAGCACCAGATACGCAGTATTTT; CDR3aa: CATSEYAGAPDTQYF
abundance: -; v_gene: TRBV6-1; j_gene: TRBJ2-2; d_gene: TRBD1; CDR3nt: TGTGCCAGCAGCGAACAGGGGGCGCCTGCCGGGGAGCTGTTTTTT; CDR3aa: CASSEQGAPAGELFF
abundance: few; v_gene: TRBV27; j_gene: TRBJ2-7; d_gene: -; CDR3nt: TGTGCCAGCAGTTGGAGCGGCGGGCAGAGCTCCTACGAGCAGTACTTC; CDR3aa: CASSWSGGQSSYEQYF
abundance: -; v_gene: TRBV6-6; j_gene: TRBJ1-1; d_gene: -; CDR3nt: TGTGCCAGCAGCTCAGGAAGCACTGAAGCTTTCTTT; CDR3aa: CASSSGSTEAFF
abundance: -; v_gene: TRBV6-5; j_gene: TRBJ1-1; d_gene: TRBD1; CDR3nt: TGTGCCAGCAAAGGGGGCGAGTACACTGAAGCTTTCTTT; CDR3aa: CASKGGEYTEAFF
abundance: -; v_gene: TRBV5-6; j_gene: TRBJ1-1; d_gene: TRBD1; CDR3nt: TGTGCCAGCAGCTTCTCAGGGGGCGGAGAAGCTTTCTTT; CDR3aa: CASSFSGGGEAFF
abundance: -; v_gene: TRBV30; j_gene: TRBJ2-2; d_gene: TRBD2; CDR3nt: TGTGCCTGGAGCCCACTAGCGGTCGGGGAGCTGTTTTTT; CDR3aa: CAWSPLAVGELFF
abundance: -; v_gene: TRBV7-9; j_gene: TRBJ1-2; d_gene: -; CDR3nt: TGTTCCAGCAGCTCCTCAGGGGCGGACTATGGCTACACCTTC; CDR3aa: CSSSSSGADYGYTF
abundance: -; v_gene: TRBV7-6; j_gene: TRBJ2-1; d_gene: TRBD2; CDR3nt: TGTGCCAGCAGCAGAACTAGCGCAACTAACAATGAGCAGTTCTTC; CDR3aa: CASSRTSATNNEQFF
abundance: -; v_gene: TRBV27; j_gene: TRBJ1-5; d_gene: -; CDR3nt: TGTGCCAGCAGACCAACAGGGTTCGTGTATAGCAATCAGCCCCAGCATTTT; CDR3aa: CASRPTGFVYSNQPQHF
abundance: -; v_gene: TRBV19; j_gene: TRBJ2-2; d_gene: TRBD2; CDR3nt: TGTGCCAGTAGTATTACGACGAAGCGGGAGAGAGGCACCGGGGAGCTGTTTTTT; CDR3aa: CASSITTKRERGTGELFF